Listed here are 9 T cell receptor beta chains from one sample, sequenced in a study of blood T cell repertoires in COVID-19 (TCRdb year 2020). To prepare the library, the immunoSEQ multiplex PCR assay was applied. The table comes from immuneACCESS by way of TCRdb, which keeps in-frame sequences with V and J called. Part of the clones is missing from these tables; in studies checked, under half for an unresolved V gene and the rest for unknown reasons. The table for this sample lists just under 150,000 clones; 87% of them were counted only once. The ten biggest clones cover around 0.91% of the sample. The sample comprised peripheral blood. The receptors originated from a woman aged 45-65 years with acute or convalescent COVID-19.

Comments on this clone: Additional DNA sequences in this sample encode the identical CDR3. This rearrangement joins TRBV9 to TRBJ2-1, with 9 bases that match TRBD2. This CDR3 is built from 15 residues. CDR1 SGDLS and CDR2 YYNGEE come from the germline V gene. After removal of 0 bases from V and 8 bases from J, the junction contained 6 bases not matched to a gene. The CDR3 loop reads CASSVVAGAFDEQFF. The CDR3 DNA reads TGTGCCAGCAGCGTAGTAGCGGGAGCTTTCGATGAGCAGTTCTTC. The entire variable domain, with the rest obtained from reference TRBV9 and TRBJ2-1, is as follows: DSGVTQTPKHLITATGQRVTLRCSPRSGDLSVYWYQQSLDQGLQFLIQYYNGEERAKGNILERFSAQQFPDLHSELNLSSLELGDSALYFCASSVVAGAFDEQFFGPGTRLTVL.

The chain uses TRBV7-9 and TRBJ2-3, with a weak D call TRBD1 (5 bases). This CDR3 is 14 amino acids long. Trimming stripped 2 bases from V and 3 bases from J, with 9 bases between. Germline lookup yields CDR1 SEHNR and CDR2 FQNEAQ (reference sequence). The CDR3 nucleotides read TGTGCCAGCAGCTTATCCAGGGTAACAGATACGCAGTATTTT. Translating it yields CASSLSRVTDTQYF. Complete variable domain (other parts from reference TRBV7-9 and TRBJ2-3): DTGVSQNPRHKITKRGQNVTFRCDPISEHNRLYWYRQTLGQGPEFLTYFQNEAQLEKSRLLSDRFSAERPKGSFSTLEIQRTEQGDSAMYLCASSLSRVTDTQYFGPGTRLTVL.

The chain recombines TRBV15 with TRBJ2-1; D call uncertain. Germline CDR1 is LNHNV and CDR2 is YYDKDF (reference sequence). The V end was cut by 0 bases, the J end by 8 bases, with 5 bases between. The CDR3 is 12 amino acids. CDR3 sequence: CATSRDRDEQFF. The CDR3 nucleotides are TGTGCCACCAGCAGAGATCGGGATGAGCAGTTCTTC.

The chain has TRBV7-6 and TRBJ2-2, with D possibly being TRBD2 (6 bases). V was shortened by 1 base and J by 1 base, with 10 bases between the two germline ends. The germline gives CDR1 SGHVS, CDR2 FNYEAQ. The CDR3 totals 16 residues. CDR3 sequence: CASSLVGGMNTGELFF. Written as DNA, the CDR3 is TGTGCCAGCAGCTTAGTGGGCGGGATGAACACCGGGGAGCTGTTTTTT. The variable domain in full, completed from reference TRBV7-6 and TRBJ2-2, reads GAGVSQSPRYKVTKRGQDVALRCDPISGHVSLYWYRQALGQGPEFLTYFNYEAQQDKSGLPNDRFSAERPEGSISTLTIQRTEQRDSAMYRCASSLVGGMNTGELFFGEGSRLTVL.

J is TRBJ2-1 and V is TRBV4-1, with D perhaps TRBD2 (6 bases). Germline values: CDR1 MGHRA, CDR2 YSYEKL. The ends were cut back, 4 bases at V and 4 bases at J, with 11 bases in the middle. CDR3 length: 14 residues. The CDR3 loop is CASSPLGLYNEQFF. CDR3 DNA: TGCGCCAGCAGCCCCCTGGGACTTTACAATGAGCAGTTCTTC.

The chain links TRBV25-1 to TRBJ2-1, with 7 nucleotides matching TRBD2. The CDR3 has 14 residues. CDR1 and CDR2 (germline): MGHDK, SYGVNS. The ends lost 10 bases at V and 2 bases at J; junction bases unmatched: 8. CDR3 loop: CATNAGTTYNEQFF. CDR3 sequence (DNA): TGTGCCACAAACGCCGGGACTACCTACAATGAGCAGTTCTTC.

This sequence joins TRBV7-9 and TRBJ2-1; TRBD2 matches 8 bases. Germline CDR1 is SEHNR and CDR2 is FQNEAQ (reference sequence). The CDR3 totals 16 residues. Trimming took 2 bases from V and 6 from J; bases not matched to a gene: 9. The DNA for the CDR3 is TGTGCCAGCAGCTTAATAGGCGGGAGCGGGGGCAATGAGCAGTTCTTC. Translated, it gives CASSLIGGSGGNEQFF.

This CDR3 is CAISYDRDNEQFF. The CDR3 nucleotides are TGTGCCATCAGTTATGACAGGGACAATGAGCAGTTCTTC. The chain has TRBV10-3 and TRBJ2-1; the match to TRBD1 covers 7 bases. The CDR3 sequence is 13 residues long. Trimming removed 5 bases from V and 5 bases from J; junction bases left unmatched: 3. Germline assignment: CDR1 ENHRY and CDR2 SYGVKD.

This chain connects TRBV5-1 to TRBJ1-1, with 7 nucleotides matching TRBD1. Losses at the gene ends were 0 bases for V and 0 bases for J; bases not matched to a gene: 2. The CDR3 contains 15 residues. CDR1 is SGHRS, CDR2 YFSETQ, per germline. The CDR3 bases are TGCGCCAGCAGCTTGGTTACAGGGGTGAACACTGAAGCTTTCTTT. It codes for CASSLVTGVNTEAFF.